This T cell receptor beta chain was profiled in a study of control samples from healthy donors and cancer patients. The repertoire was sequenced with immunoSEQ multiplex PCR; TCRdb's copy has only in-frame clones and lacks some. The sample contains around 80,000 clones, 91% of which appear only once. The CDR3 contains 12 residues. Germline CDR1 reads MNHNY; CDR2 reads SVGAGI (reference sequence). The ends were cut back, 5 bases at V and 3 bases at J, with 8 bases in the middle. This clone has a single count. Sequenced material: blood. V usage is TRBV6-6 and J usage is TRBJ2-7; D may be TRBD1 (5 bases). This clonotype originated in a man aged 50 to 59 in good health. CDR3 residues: CASSLQGYEQYF. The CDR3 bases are TGTGCCAGCAGTCTCCAGGGCTACGAGCAGTACTTC.